Shown below are 16 T cell receptor beta chains from a single sample sequenced in a study of T-cell reconstitution after alpha-beta-depleted transplantation in children. This sample's TCRbeta library carried unique molecular identifier barcodes. A single record per CDR3 protein comes from TCRdb applying MiXCR to the PCR reads. The sample has more than 400,000 distinct CDR3 sequences; approximately 41% are singletons. The source was PBMCs, collected before TCRalphabeta/CD19-depleted stem cell transplant. Receptor source: a girl between 2 and 10 years old with aplastic anemia, due to receive a stem cell transplant.

This rearrangement joins TRBV30 to TRBJ2-3, with 13 nucleotides matching TRBD2. This CDR3 contains 15 residues. Germline CDR1 is GTSNPN and CDR2 is SVGIG (reference sequence). Trimming at V came to 1 base and at J to 5 bases, leaving 3 bases not matched to a gene. The CDR3 DNA is TGTGCCTGGAGTGAGGGGACTAGCGGGATAGATACGCAGTATTTT. Translation gives CAWSEGTSGIDTQYF. The full variable domain, with the rest looked up from reference TRBV30 and TRBJ2-3, is SQTIHQWPATLVQPVGSPLSLECTVEGTSNPNLYWYRQAAGRGLQLLFYSVGIGQISSEVPQNLSASRPQDRQFILSSKKLLLSDSGFYLCAWSEGTSGIDTQYFGPGTRLTVL.

The V call is TRBV7-2, the J call TRBJ2-7; D not certain. V dropped 7 bases and J dropped 3 bases, with 13 bases sitting between them. CDR1 and CDR2 from the germline V gene are SGHTA and FQGNSA. The length of the CDR3 is 13 residues. The chain's CDR3 is CASTSAGYYEQYF. CDR3 bases: TGTGCCAGCACCTCTGCCGGGTACTACGAGCAGTACTTC.

CDR3 nucleotides: TGCAGCGGACGGCAGGGAGGTAGCGAGCAGTACTTC. Amino acids: CSGRQGGSEQYF. The V and J genes are TRBV29-1 and TRBJ2-7, with D possibly TRBD2 on 6 matching bases. Germline CDR1 reads SQVTM; CDR2 reads ANQGSEA. This CDR3 contains 12 residues. V shed 7 bases and J shed 6 bases, with 16 bases lying between them.

V gene TRBV20-1 combines with J gene TRBJ2-5; the match to TRBD1 covers 7 bases. V was pared by 5 bases and J by 7 bases, with 10 bases of the junction left unmatched. The CDR3 covers 13 residues. Germline loops: CDR1 DFQATT, CDR2 SNEGSKA (reference sequence). CDR3 residues: CSAQTGTVRTQYF. The CDR3 DNA follows: TGCAGTGCTCAGACAGGGACAGTGCGGACCCAGTACTTC.

The CDR3 sequence: CSASHGPRVPYEQYF. For the CDR3, the DNA is TGCAGTGCTAGTCACGGACCCAGGGTCCCCTACGAGCAGTACTTC. The chain combines TRBV20-1 with TRBJ2-7; D perhaps matches TRBD1 (5 bases). This CDR3 has 15 amino acids. CDR1 and CDR2 from the germline V gene are DFQATT and SNEGSKA (reference sequence). V was cut by 3 bases and J by 2 bases, with 17 bases left in between.

A few counts support this clonotype. The rearrangement uses TRBV4-1 and TRBJ2-2; D is perhaps TRBD1 or TRBD2 (6 bases each). V gave up 1 base and J gave up 9 bases, with 15 bases separating them. Germline CDR1 is MGHRA and CDR2 is YSYEKL. The CDR3 sequence is 15 residues long. The CDR3 DNA sequence: TGCGCCAGCAGCCAAGGACTAGTAGGGGGTCGGGAGCTGTTTTTT. This encodes CASSQGLVGGRELFF.

Notes on this clonotype: A much larger clone is a single base away; this may be a read error. The chain carries TRBV7-3 and TRBJ2-1; D is unclear. Germline CDR1 and CDR2: SGHTA and FQGTGA. V lost 1 base and J lost 8, with 15 bases in between. CDR3 length: 15 amino acids. For the CDR3, the DNA is TGTGCCAGCAGCTTAATGGCTAGGGATCTCGATGAGCAGTTCTTC. This gives the protein CASSLMARDLDEQFF.

This clonotype was recorded once. The V gene is TRBV14, the J gene TRBJ2-2, with D maybe TRBD2 (6 bases). The CDR3 is made up of 15 amino acids. Trimming took off 4 bases at V and 3 bases at J, with 12 bases between the two ends. Germline V lookup: CDR1 SGHDN, CDR2 FVKESK. CDR3 amino acids: CASSRLTGDTGELFF. In DNA form, the CDR3 reads TGTGCCAGCAGCCGATTAACGGGGGACACCGGGGAGCTGTTTTTT.

The rearrangement links TRBV6-5 to TRBJ2-4; TRBD2 might be the D (6 bases). This CDR3 contains 18 residues. Germline lookup yields CDR1 MNHEY and CDR2 SVGAGI. V lost 4 bases and J 0 bases, leaving 19 bases between the germline ends. The CDR3 DNA follows: TGTGCCAGCAGTTCCCAAGGACTACCCTTCGGAGCCAAAAACATTCAGTACTTC. This encodes CASSSQGLPFGAKNIQYF.

This clonotype was counted a few times. The rearrangement joins TRBV6-5 to TRBJ2-3; D is uncertain. The germline V gene encodes CDR1 MNHEY and CDR2 SVGAGI. The CDR3 covers 17 residues. Trimming removed 1 base at V and 5 bases at J, with 19 bases between. This chain's CDR3 is CASSYLLTGSPRDTQYF. The CDR3 nucleotides are TGTGCCAGCAGTTACTTACTCACCGGGTCCCCGAGAGATACGCAGTATTTT.

This clonotype was observed many times. The rearrangement links TRBV20-1 to TRBJ1-4; tentatively, D is TRBD1 (5 bases). This CDR3 region has 15 residues. Germline V gene lookup returns CDR1 DFQATT and CDR2 SNEGSKA (reference sequence). The V and J ends lost 7 bases and 4 bases respectively, with 19 bases between them. CDR3 loop: CSVGGGRGLNEKLFF. For the CDR3, the DNA is TGCAGTGTCGGAGGAGGGAGGGGCCTTAATGAAAAACTGTTTTTT.

This rearrangement joins TRBV12-3 or TRBV12-4 to TRBJ2-7, with TRBD2 as a possible D gene (5 bases). The CDR3 length is 13 residues. The V end lost 3 bases, the J end lost 6 bases, and 12 bases lay between the germline ends. The CDR3 region has the DNA TGTGCCAGCAGTTTCGAGGGCCCTCTCGAGCAGTACTTC. Protein: CASSFEGPLEQYF.

The chain carries TRBV20-1 and TRBJ2-7; D not resolved. CDR1 is DFQATT, CDR2 SNEGSKA, per germline (reference sequence). The V end was cut by 5 bases, the J end by 3 bases, with 17 bases between. The CDR3 extends over 14 amino acids. This CDR3 is CSAEMMTAGYEQYF. CDR3 nucleotides: TGCAGTGCTGAAATGATGACTGCCGGCTACGAGCAGTACTTC.

CDR3 nucleotide sequence: TGTGCCAGCAGTCCCCAGGGGTTGGGCACAGATACGCAGTATTTT. Translated: CASSPQGLGTDTQYF. V is TRBV6-9 and J is TRBJ2-3; possible D gene TRBD1, 6 bases. CDR1 MNHGY and CDR2 SVAAGI come from the germline V gene. V was shortened by 5 bases and J by 1 base, with 13 bases between the two germline ends. There are 15 residues in the CDR3.

This chain links TRBV5-4 with TRBJ2-5, with 9 bases fitting TRBD2. J lost 1 base, V lost 1 base, and 5 bases had no gene match. This CDR3 region has 16 residues. Germline CDR1 and CDR2: SGHNT and YYREEE (reference sequence). The CDR3 loop is CASSLLAGATQETQYF. The CDR3 bases are TGTGCCAGCAGCTTGTTAGCGGGAGCCACCCAAGAGACCCAGTACTTC.

This clonotype was picked up many times. The genes are TRBV5-1 and TRBJ2-3; D is unclear. With 7 bases removed from V and 4 bases from J, the gap between germline ends came to 22 bases. Germline CDR1 reads SGHRS; CDR2 reads YFSETQ. The CDR3 is 16 residues long. CDR3 protein: CASQTRPSPAADTQYF. Here the CDR3 DNA reads TGCGCCAGCCAGACAAGACCCTCCCCCGCAGCAGATACGCAGTATTTT.